A single sample gave rise to the 27 T cell receptor beta chains below, sequenced in a study of shared clonotypes between healthy human individuals (dated by TCRdb to about 2020). Preparation of the library involved the immunoSEQ multiplex PCR assay. TCRdb's version of the immuneACCESS table is confined to in-frame rearrangements and falls short of the full clone set. An unresolved V gene accounts for under half of the shortfall where checked; the remainder is of unknown origin. The table for this sample lists about 2.3 million clones; 85% to 95% of them were counted only once. The top ten hold approximately 0.39% of the sample. Sample: naive CD4+ T cells from PBMCs. Per the publication, the cell subset or site label means: CD45RA+ positively selected. These receptors were taken from a man aged 18 to 30 in good health. Some clones in this sample may be carry-over from other donors' samples.

The chain joins TRBV5-1 to TRBJ2-3; D is perhaps TRBD2 (7 bases). The CDR3 consists of 16 residues. The germline gives CDR1 SGHRS, CDR2 YFSETQ. V was trimmed by 0 bases and J by 5 bases, leaving 16 bases between them. The CDR3 protein is CASSLAVGGRGDTQYF. The CDR3 coding sequence is TGCGCCAGCAGCTTGGCCGTCGGGGGGCGCGGAGATACGCAGTATTTT.

The rearrangement links TRBV20-1 to TRBJ2-1; D gene ambiguous. Per germline, CDR1 DFQATT and CDR2 SNEGSKA (reference sequence). CDR3 length equals 10 residues. In DNA form, the CDR3 reads TGCAGCGTACCGTTAGCTAAGCAGTTCTTC. It yields the protein CSVPLAKQFF.

CDR3 loop: CASSFLVQPQHF. The CDR3 DNA sequence: TGTGCCAGCAGTTTTCTGGTTCAGCCCCAGCATTTT. V is TRBV28 and J is TRBJ1-5; D call uncertain. The germline V and J ends were trimmed by 3 bases and 6 bases, with 6 bases remaining between them. CDR3 length: 12 amino acids. Germline V lookup: CDR1 MDHEN, CDR2 SYDVKM. Full variable domain (outside the CDR3, taken from reference TRBV28 and TRBJ1-5): DVKVTQSSRYLVKRTGEKVFLECVQDMDHENMFWYRQDPGLGLRLIYFSYDVKMKEKGDIPEGYSVSREKKERFSLILESASTNQTSMYLCASSFLVQPQHFGDGTRLSIL.

To note about this clone: The same CDR3 can be traced to other DNA sequences in this sample. This chain joins TRBV28 and TRBJ1-2; TRBD1 is a possible D gene (6 bases). This CDR3 comprises 15 residues. Trimming cost V 2 bases and J 0 bases, with 10 bases left between them. From germline, CDR1 is MDHEN and CDR2 SYDVKM. The CDR3 DNA is TGTGCCAGCAGTTTAACCGGGACACCTAACTATGGCTACACCTTC. Translated: CASSLTGTPNYGYTF.

This chain uses TRBV5-1 with TRBJ2-3, with D perhaps matching TRBD2 (5 bases). This CDR3 region has 16 residues. Trimming left V 2 bases short and J 2 bases short, with 15 bases between. CDR1 and CDR2 from the germline V gene are SGHRS and YFSETQ. CDR3 region: CASSLEGPDYTDTQYF. The CDR3 DNA follows: TGCGCCAGCAGCTTAGAAGGTCCTGACTACACAGATACGCAGTATTTT.

The sample holds one count of this clone. This same CDR3 is encoded by further DNA sequences in the sample. The gene calls are TRBV29-1 and TRBJ1-4; D gene unclear. The CDR3 length is 12 residues. Germline V gene sequence: CDR1 SQVTM, CDR2 ANQGSEA. V gave up 6 bases and J gave up 4 bases, with 9 bases separating them. DNA for the CDR3: TGCAGCGTGGGTCACCTTAATGAAAAACTGTTTTTT. It codes for CSVGHLNEKLFF.

Only one count was recorded for this clone. The chain carries TRBV5-8 and TRBJ2-6, with D possibly matching TRBD1 (5 bases). The ends were cut back, 6 bases at V and 2 bases at J, with 15 bases in the middle. Germline values: CDR1 SGHTS, CDR2 YDEGEE. CDR3 length: 16 residues. CDR3 nucleotides: TGTGCCAGCACCCGCCCGGTCAGGGCTGGGGCCAACGTCCTGACTTTC. Amino acids: CASTRPVRAGANVLTF. Using reference TRBV5-8 and TRBJ2-6 for the parts outside the CDR3, the full variable domain is EAGVTQSPTHLIKTRGQQATLRCSPISGHTSVYWYQQALGLGLQFLLWYDEGEERNRGNFPPRFSGRQFPNYSSELNVNALELEDSALYLCASTRPVRAGANVLTFGAGSRLTVL.

This clone appeared a single time. The rearrangement links TRBV7-9 to TRBJ1-1, with a tentative D call TRBD1 (5 bases). Trimming took 8 bases from V and 3 from J, leaving 13 bases between them. Germline V gene sequence: CDR1 SEHNR, CDR2 FQNEAQ (reference sequence). This CDR3 region has 13 residues. As DNA, the CDR3 is TGTGCCAGCGGGGCGAGGATGGACACTGAAGCTTTCTTT. Translation gives CASGARMDTEAFF.

J is TRBJ2-5 and V is TRBV5-1, with 7 bases that match TRBD2. CDR1 SGHRS and CDR2 YFSETQ come from the germline V gene. The CDR3 length is 15 residues. J lost 0 bases, V lost 4 bases, and 6 bases had no gene match. The CDR3 nucleotides are TGCGCCAGCAGCGGCTGGGGGGGGTACCAAGAGACCCAGTACTTC. Its translation is CASSGWGGYQETQYF.

V and J are TRBV5-1 and TRBJ1-3; tentatively, D is TRBD1 (5 bases). The CDR3 length is 15 residues. Trimming cost V 0 bases and J 0 bases, with 7 bases left between them. Germline CDR1 reads SGHRS; CDR2 reads YFSETQ. CDR3 loop: CASSLEGYSGNTIYF. CDR3 sequence (DNA): TGCGCCAGCAGCTTGGAGGGGTACTCTGGAAACACCATATATTTT. Supplemented by reference TRBV5-1 and TRBJ1-3, the full variable domain reads KAGVTQTPRYLIKTRGQQVTLSCSPISGHRSVSWYQQTPGQGLQFLFEYFSETQRNKGNFPGRFSGRQFSNSRSEMNVSTLELGDSALYLCASSLEGYSGNTIYFGEGSWLTVV.

The rearrangement uses TRBV9 and TRBJ1-2; 8 bases map to TRBD1. J was trimmed by 2 bases and V by 0 bases; bases with no gene match: 3. The germline gives CDR1 SGDLS, CDR2 YYNGEE. This CDR3 spans 15 amino acids. The CDR3 DNA follows: TGTGCCAGCAGCGTAGACCCAGGGGGCAACTATGGCTACACCTTC. Translating it yields CASSVDPGGNYGYTF.

In this sample, this clone turned up once. This sequence joins TRBV5-1 and TRBJ2-2, with D possibly matching TRBD1 (6 bases). Germline assignment: CDR1 SGHRS and CDR2 YFSETQ. The CDR3 loop spans 15 amino acids. Trimming took off 3 bases at V and 6 bases at J, with 15 bases between the two ends. CDR3: CASSSQSGAPGELFF. CDR3 DNA: TGCGCCAGCAGCTCACAATCAGGGGCCCCCGGGGAGCTGTTTTTT.

The CDR3 nucleotides read TGTGCCAGCAGTTATAATGGGGACTATGGCTACACCTTC. As protein: CASSYNGDYGYTF. The chain combines TRBV27 with TRBJ1-2, with D unclear. The CDR3 runs to 13 residues. Between the trimmed V and J ends, which lost 4 bases and 3 bases, there was a span of 9 bases. The germline CDR1 and CDR2 sequences are MNHEY and SMNVEV (reference sequence).

This rearrangement joins TRBV28 to TRBJ2-1; 9 positions match TRBD1. J gave up 11 bases and V 2 bases, and 7 bases lay outside the gene matches. Germline CDR1 is MDHEN and CDR2 is SYDVKM. This CDR3 has 14 amino acids. The CDR3 loop is CASSLISGTGKQFF. DNA of the CDR3: TGTGCCAGCAGTTTAATCTCCGGGACAGGGAAGCAGTTCTTC. Full variable domain (rest looked up from reference TRBV28 and TRBJ2-1): DVKVTQSSRYLVKRTGEKVFLECVQDMDHENMFWYRQDPGLGLRLIYFSYDVKMKEKGDIPEGYSVSREKKERFSLILESASTNQTSMYLCASSLISGTGKQFFGPGTRLTVL.

The V gene is TRBV7-9, the J gene TRBJ2-3; D is possibly TRBD1 (5 bases). Germline CDR1 SEHNR, CDR2 FQNEAQ (reference sequence). The CDR3 runs to 16 residues. The ends were cut back, 1 base at V and 1 base at J, with 12 bases in the middle. This CDR3 reads CASSLDLQGGTDTQYF. The CDR3 DNA sequence: TGTGCCAGCAGCTTAGATCTGCAGGGCGGCACAGATACGCAGTATTTT.

This clone showed up just once. The genes are TRBV7-9 and TRBJ2-5; tentative D call: TRBD1 (5 bases). Germline values: CDR1 SEHNR, CDR2 FQNEAQ (reference sequence). Trimming removed 5 bases from V and 3 bases from J, with 16 bases in between. The CDR3 spans 15 residues. Here the CDR3 reads CASSEPGANKETQYF. CDR3 DNA: TGTGCCAGCAGCGAGCCTGGGGCGAACAAAGAGACCCAGTACTTC. The full variable domain, its missing parts supplied by reference TRBV7-9 and TRBJ2-5, is DTGVSQNPRHKITKRGQNVTFRCDPISEHNRLYWYRQTLGQGPEFLTYFQNEAQLEKSRLLSDRFSAERPKGSFSTLEIQRTEQGDSAMYLCASSEPGANKETQYFGPGTRLLVL.

The genes are TRBV7-2 and TRBJ2-3; 8 bases map to TRBD1. V dropped 3 bases and J dropped 6; count of bases not matched to a gene: 8. Germline-derived CDR1 and CDR2 are SGHTA and FQGNSA. This CDR3 is 15 amino acids long. The CDR3, as DNA: TGTGCCAGCAGCTTTGAGGACAGGGTCTTTGATACGCAGTATTTT. Translating gives CASSFEDRVFDTQYF.

This clone occurred once. This rearrangement joins TRBV27 to TRBJ2-5, with TRBD1 matching over 12 bases. The CDR3 length is 15 residues. Germline CDR1 MNHEY, CDR2 SMNVEV (reference sequence). V lost 4 bases, J lost 4 bases, and 4 bases stayed unmatched. CDR3 in DNA: TGTGCCAGCAGTTCCGGGACAGGGGGCCTAGAGACCCAGTACTTC. Amino acids: CASSSGTGGLETQYF.

CDR3 residues: CASSLAQGQYDMNTEAFF. The CDR3 bases are TGCGCCAGCAGCTTGGCCCAGGGACAGTATGACATGAACACTGAAGCTTTCTTT. The V gene is TRBV5-1, the J gene TRBJ1-1, with 7 bases aligning to TRBD1. The CDR3 sequence is 18 residues long. CDR1 and CDR2 (germline): SGHRS, YFSETQ. The V gene end was trimmed by 0 bases and the J gene end by 0 bases; junction bases not matched to a gene: 11. Full variable domain (missing parts from reference TRBV5-1 and TRBJ1-1): KAGVTQTPRYLIKTRGQQVTLSCSPISGHRSVSWYQQTPGQGLQFLFEYFSETQRNKGNFPGRFSGRQFSNSRSEMNVSTLELGDSALYLCASSLAQGQYDMNTEAFFGQGTRLTVV.

V usage is TRBV30 and J usage is TRBJ2-3; 11 bases align to TRBD2. Germline CDR1 and CDR2: GTSNPN and SVGIG (reference sequence). Germline trimming cut 4 bases from V and 4 bases from J; bases unmatched to any gene: 10. This CDR3 spans 16 amino acids. In nucleotides, the CDR3 is TGTGCCTGGACTCTAGCGGGAGGAGGGTTGGCAGATACGCAGTATTTT. Its translation is CAWTLAGGGLADTQYF.

This chain links TRBV4-2 with TRBJ1-4; TRBD1 matches 8 bases. This CDR3 has 16 amino acids. Losses at the gene ends were 3 bases for V and 6 bases for J; bases not matched to a gene: 9. The V gene's germline CDR1 is LGHNA and CDR2 YNFKEQ. CDR3 protein: CASSHPRGLGDEKLFF. DNA of the CDR3: TGTGCCAGCAGCCACCCCAGGGGGCTAGGGGATGAAAAACTGTTTTTT.

The genes are TRBV2 and TRBJ2-2; D remains unclear. V lost 8 bases to trimming and J lost 4 bases, with 14 bases between them. The CDR3 consists of 14 residues. Germline V gene data show CDR1 as SNHLY and CDR2 as FYNNEI. The CDR3 protein is CASGATSITGELFF. The CDR3 bases are TGTGCCAGCGGAGCGACCTCGATCACCGGGGAGCTGTTTTTT. The full variable domain, rest sourced from reference TRBV2 and TRBJ2-2, is EPEVTQTPSHQVTQMGQEVILRCVPISNHLYFYWYRQILGQKVEFLVSFYNNEISEKSEIFDDQFSVERPDGSNFTLKIRSTKLEDSAMYFCASGATSITGELFFGEGSRLTVL.

In regard to this clone: At the DNA level, this CDR3 is encoded by other sequences in the same sample as well. The rearrangement links TRBV6-5 to TRBJ1-2, with D unclear. Trimming pared 0 bases from V and 0 bases from J, leaving 5 bases between. The CDR3 totals 14 residues. Germline V gene data show CDR1 as MNHEY and CDR2 as SVGAGI. The CDR3 here is CASSYSGSNYGYTF. CDR3 coding DNA: TGTGCCAGCAGTTACTCGGGGTCTAACTATGGCTACACCTTC.

This clone has a handful of counts. The genes are TRBV20-1 and TRBJ1-1; D is undetermined. V was pared by 0 bases and J by 7 bases, with 6 bases between. The length of the CDR3 is 11 residues. Per the germline V gene, CDR1 is DFQATT and CDR2 is SNEGSKA (reference sequence). The CDR3 here is CSARDWDEAFF. The CDR3 nucleotides are TGCAGTGCTAGAGATTGGGATGAAGCTTTCTTT.

The CDR3, as DNA: TGTGCCAGCAGTTACCCGGGACTAGCGGCACACAATGAGCAGTTCTTC. It codes for CASSYPGLAAHNEQFF. This rearrangement joins TRBV2 to TRBJ2-1, with 11 bases matching TRBD2. The CDR3 spans 16 residues. CDR1 is SNHLY, CDR2 FYNNEI, per germline. The trim removed 5 bases at V and 5 bases at J, leaving 8 bases unmatched.

The V and J genes are TRBV28 and TRBJ1-1; D gene uncertain. The germline V gene encodes CDR1 MDHEN and CDR2 SYDVKM. This CDR3 is built from 13 residues. V was clipped by 3 bases and J by 4 bases, with 9 bases between them. This chain's CDR3 is CASSFLGTTEAFF. In DNA, the CDR3 is TGTGCCAGCAGTTTTTTGGGAACCACTGAAGCTTTCTTT.

About this clone itself: Other nucleotide sequences in the sample specify the same CDR3. V is TRBV11-3 and J is TRBJ2-4; TRBD1 or TRBD2 may be the D gene (6 bases each). Germline CDR1 SGHNT, CDR2 YENEEA. V dropped 1 base and J dropped 1 base, with 8 bases sitting between them. The CDR3 is made up of 15 amino acids. The CDR3 DNA sequence: TGTGCCAGCAGCTTAGGAGGGGGGGCCAAAAACATTCAGTACTTC. It codes for CASSLGGGAKNIQYF.